This TCR beta chain emerged from a study of breast tumors, draining lymph nodes, adjacent tissues. The V gene's germline CDR1 is SGHTA and CDR2 FQGTGA. V lost 3 bases and J lost 5, with 16 bases in between. The CDR3 contains 16 residues. Study-wide results and limits: Tumors had less TCR diversity than lymph nodes, more than nontumor tissue. Data fit most tumor T cells coming from lymph node, expanding in tumor. Tumor and nontumor repertoires were significantly more similar in luminal-like than in basal-like breast cancer.

This clonotype was seen at least ten times. Its specificity is not known. TCRdb redid the calling of the multiplex PCR reads with MiXCR, one entry per CDR3 protein. The sample carries about 80,000 distinct CDR3 sequences, 15% to 20% recorded once. The lymph nodes were axillary draining lymph nodes from breast cancer patients. This rearrangement joins TRBV7-3 to TRBJ1-4; D is ambiguous. The sequencing input was axillary lymph node tissue. This TCR derives from a female donor with breast cancer. Some clones in this sample may be carry-over from other donors' samples. CDR3 nucleotide sequence: TGTGCCAGCAGCTTTTGGGGATGGAGGGCCAATGAAAAACTGTTTTTT. It encodes CASSFWGWRANEKLFF. Full variable domain (missing parts from reference TRBV7-3 and TRBJ1-4): GAGVSQTPSNKVTEKGKYVELRCDPISGHTALYWYRQSLGQGPEFLIYFQGTGAADDSGLPNDRFFAVRPEGSVSTLKIQRTERGDSAVYLCASSFWGWRANEKLFFGSGTQLSVL.